The clone carrying this T cell receptor (beta chain) was picked up many times. From the 5' RACE reads, TCRdb called clonotypes with MiXCR, one entry per CDR3 protein. The data show approximately 500,000 distinct CDR3 sequences, about 24% seen once. This CDR3 has 15 residues. CDR1 and CDR2 from the germline V gene are LNHNV and YYDKDF (reference sequence). J was trimmed by 3 bases and V by 6 bases; bases with no gene match: 9. The sample is drawn from a study of identical twins. The data also belong to a second study, concerning T cells expressing NK-cell markers. That work states: The sorts in several experiments were restricted to alpha-beta TCR T cells by an anti-gamma-delta TCR antibody. For about six donors, the dominant NKG2C+ clonotypes made up roughly 1.0-7.5% of their CD8+ T cells. Leadership of the CD3+CD56-NKG2C+ fraction also belonged to these clonotypes in several donors.

The TCR was taken from a woman under 30 in good health. The V call is TRBV15, the J call TRBJ2-7, with 9 bases fitting TRBD2. The material sequenced was CD4+ T cells sorted from blood. This CDR3 reads CATSDPSGKVYEQYF. Here the CDR3 DNA reads TGTGCCACCAGTGACCCTAGCGGGAAGGTCTACGAGCAGTACTTC.